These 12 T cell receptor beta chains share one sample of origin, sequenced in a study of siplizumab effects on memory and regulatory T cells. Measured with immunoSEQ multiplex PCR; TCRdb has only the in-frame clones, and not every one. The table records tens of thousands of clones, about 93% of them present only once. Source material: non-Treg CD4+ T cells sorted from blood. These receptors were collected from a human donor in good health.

CDR3 loop: CASSSLAGGGSYNEQFF. The CDR3 nucleotides are TGTGCCAGCAGTTCTTTAGCGGGGGGGGGCTCCTACAATGAGCAGTTCTTC. This sequence joins TRBV27 and TRBJ2-1; 11 bases match TRBD2. Germline CDR1 is MNHEY and CDR2 is SMNVEV (reference sequence). This CDR3 is built from 17 residues. V was clipped by 4 bases and J by 0 bases; unmatched bases: 5.

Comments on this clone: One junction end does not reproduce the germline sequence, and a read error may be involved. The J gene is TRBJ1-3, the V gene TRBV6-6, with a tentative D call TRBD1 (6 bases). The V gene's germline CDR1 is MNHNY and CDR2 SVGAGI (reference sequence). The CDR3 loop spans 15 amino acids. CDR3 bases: TGTGCCAGCAGTTACGTGGGGGGCCCTGGAAGCACCATATATTTT. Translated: CASSYVGGPGSTIYF.

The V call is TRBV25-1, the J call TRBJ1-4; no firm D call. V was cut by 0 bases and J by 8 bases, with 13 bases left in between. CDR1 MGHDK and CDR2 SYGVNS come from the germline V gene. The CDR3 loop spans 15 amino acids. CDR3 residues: CASSEYGQAIEKLFF. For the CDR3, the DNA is TGTGCCAGCAGTGAATATGGGCAGGCTATAGAAAAACTGTTTTTT.

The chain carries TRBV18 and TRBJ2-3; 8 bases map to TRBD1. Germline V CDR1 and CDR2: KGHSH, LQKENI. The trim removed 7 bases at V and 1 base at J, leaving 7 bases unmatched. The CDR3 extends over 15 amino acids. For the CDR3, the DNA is TGTGCCAGCTTACCCTTGACAGGGGGCACAGATACGCAGTATTTT. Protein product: CASLPLTGGTDTQYF.

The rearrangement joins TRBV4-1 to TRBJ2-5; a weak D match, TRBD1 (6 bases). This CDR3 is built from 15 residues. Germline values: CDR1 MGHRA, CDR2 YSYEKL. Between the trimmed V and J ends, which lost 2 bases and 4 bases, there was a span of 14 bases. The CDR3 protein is CASSQTQGVGETQYF. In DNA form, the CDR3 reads TGCGCCAGCAGCCAAACACAGGGCGTCGGAGAGACCCAGTACTTC.

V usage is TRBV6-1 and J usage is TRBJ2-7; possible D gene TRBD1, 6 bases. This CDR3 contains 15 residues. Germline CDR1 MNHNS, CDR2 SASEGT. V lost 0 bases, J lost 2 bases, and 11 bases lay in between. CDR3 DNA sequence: TGTGCCAGCAGTGAAGCTAAGGGGGAAGCCTACGAGCAGTACTTC. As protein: CASSEAKGEAYEQYF.

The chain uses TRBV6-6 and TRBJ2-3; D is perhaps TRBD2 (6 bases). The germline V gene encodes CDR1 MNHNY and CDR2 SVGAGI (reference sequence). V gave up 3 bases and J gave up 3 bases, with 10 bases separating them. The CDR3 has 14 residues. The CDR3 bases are TGTGCCAGCAGTTATTTCGGGGGAACAGATACGCAGTATTTT. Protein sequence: CASSYFGGTDTQYF.

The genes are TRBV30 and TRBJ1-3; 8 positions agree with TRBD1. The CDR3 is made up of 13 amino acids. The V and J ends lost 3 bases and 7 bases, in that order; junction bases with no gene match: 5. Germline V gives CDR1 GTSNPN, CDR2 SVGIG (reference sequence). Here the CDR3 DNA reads TGTGCCTGGAGCAGGGGGCAGTTGAACACCATATATTTT. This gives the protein CAWSRGQLNTIYF.

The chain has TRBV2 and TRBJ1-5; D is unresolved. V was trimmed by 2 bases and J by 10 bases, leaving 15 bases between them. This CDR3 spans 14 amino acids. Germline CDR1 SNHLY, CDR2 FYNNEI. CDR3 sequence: CASSENRARGPQHF. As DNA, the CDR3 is TGTGCCAGCAGTGAAAATAGGGCCCGGGGTCCCCAGCATTTT.

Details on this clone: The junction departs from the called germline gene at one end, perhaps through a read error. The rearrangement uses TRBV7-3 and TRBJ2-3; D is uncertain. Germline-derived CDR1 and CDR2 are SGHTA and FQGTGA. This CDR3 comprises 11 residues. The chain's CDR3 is CASSLTDTQYF. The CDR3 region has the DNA TGTGCCAGCAGCCTAACAGATACGCAGTATTTT.

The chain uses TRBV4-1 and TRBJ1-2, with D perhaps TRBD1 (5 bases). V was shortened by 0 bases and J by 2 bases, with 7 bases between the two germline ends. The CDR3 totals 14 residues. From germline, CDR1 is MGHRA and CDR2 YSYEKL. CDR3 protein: CASSQEEGNYGYTF. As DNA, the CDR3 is TGCGCCAGCAGCCAAGAAGAGGGGAACTATGGCTACACCTTC.

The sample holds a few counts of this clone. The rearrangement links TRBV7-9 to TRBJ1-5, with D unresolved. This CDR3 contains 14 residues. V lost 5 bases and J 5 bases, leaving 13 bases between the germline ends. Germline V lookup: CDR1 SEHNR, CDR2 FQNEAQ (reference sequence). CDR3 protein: CASSQSGRDQPQHF. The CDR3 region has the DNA TGTGCCAGCAGCCAATCTGGGAGGGATCAGCCCCAGCATTTT.